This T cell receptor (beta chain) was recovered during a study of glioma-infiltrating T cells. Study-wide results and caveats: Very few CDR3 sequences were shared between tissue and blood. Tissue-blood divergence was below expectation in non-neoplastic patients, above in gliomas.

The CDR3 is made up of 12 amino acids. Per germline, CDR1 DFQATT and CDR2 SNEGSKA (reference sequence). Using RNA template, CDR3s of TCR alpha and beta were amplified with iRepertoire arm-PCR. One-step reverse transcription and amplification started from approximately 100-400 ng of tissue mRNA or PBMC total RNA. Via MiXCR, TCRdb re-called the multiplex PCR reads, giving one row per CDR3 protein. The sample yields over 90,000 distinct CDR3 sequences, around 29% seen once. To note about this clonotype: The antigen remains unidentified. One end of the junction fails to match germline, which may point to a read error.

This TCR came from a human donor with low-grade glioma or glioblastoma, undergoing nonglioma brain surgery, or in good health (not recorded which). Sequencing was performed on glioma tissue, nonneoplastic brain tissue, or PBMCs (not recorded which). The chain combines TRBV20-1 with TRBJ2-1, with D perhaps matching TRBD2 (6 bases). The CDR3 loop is CSGAGGVNEKFF. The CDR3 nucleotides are TGCAGCGGCGCGGGCGGGGTGAATGAGAAGTTCTTC.